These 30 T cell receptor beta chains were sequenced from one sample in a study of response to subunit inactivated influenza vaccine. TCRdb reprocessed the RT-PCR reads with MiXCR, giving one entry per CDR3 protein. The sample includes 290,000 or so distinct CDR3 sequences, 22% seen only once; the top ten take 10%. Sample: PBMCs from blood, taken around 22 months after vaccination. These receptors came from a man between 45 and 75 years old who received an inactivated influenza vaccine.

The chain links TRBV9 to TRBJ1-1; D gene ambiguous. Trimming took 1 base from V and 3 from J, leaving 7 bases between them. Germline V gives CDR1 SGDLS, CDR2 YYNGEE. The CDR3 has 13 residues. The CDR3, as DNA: TGTGCCAGCAGCGTAATCTCCCACACTGAAGCTTTCTTT. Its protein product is CASSVISHTEAFF. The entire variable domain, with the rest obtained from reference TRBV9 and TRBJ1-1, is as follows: DSGVTQTPKHLITATGQRVTLRCSPRSGDLSVYWYQQSLDQGLQFLIQYYNGEERAKGNILERFSAQQFPDLHSELNLSSLELGDSALYFCASSVISHTEAFFGQGTRLTVV.

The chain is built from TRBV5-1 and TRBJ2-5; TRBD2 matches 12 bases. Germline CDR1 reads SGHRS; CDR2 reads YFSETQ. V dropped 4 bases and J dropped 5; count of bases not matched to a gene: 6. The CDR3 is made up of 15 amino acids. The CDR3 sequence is CASSAIGLAGETQYF. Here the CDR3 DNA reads TGCGCCAGCAGCGCCATAGGACTAGCGGGGGAGACCCAGTACTTC. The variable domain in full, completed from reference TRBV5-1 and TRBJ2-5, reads KAGVTQTPRYLIKTRGQQVTLSCSPISGHRSVSWYQQTPGQGLQFLFEYFSETQRNKGNFPGRFSGRQFSNSRSEMNVSTLELGDSALYLCASSAIGLAGETQYFGPGTRLLVL.

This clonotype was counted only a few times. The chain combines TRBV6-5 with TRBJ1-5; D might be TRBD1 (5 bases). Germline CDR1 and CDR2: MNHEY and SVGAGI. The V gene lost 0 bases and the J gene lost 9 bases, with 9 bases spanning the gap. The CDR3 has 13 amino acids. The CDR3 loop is CASSYSGRAPQHF. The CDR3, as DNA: TGTGCCAGCAGTTACTCGGGCAGGGCGCCCCAGCATTTT.

In DNA form, the CDR3 reads TGTGCCAGCTCACCGCCGGGACACCGAAACTATGGCTACACCTTC. This encodes CASSPPGHRNYGYTF. This chain links TRBV18 with TRBJ1-2, with a possible D match to TRBD1 (6 bases). Per germline, CDR1 KGHSH and CDR2 LQKENI. The CDR3 runs 15 residues. Trimming pared 3 bases from V and 2 bases from J, leaving 13 bases between.

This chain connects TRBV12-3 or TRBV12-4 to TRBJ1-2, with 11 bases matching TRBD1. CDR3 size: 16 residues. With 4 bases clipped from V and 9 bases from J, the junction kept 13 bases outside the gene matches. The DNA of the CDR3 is TGTGCCAGCAGTTATAGGACAGGGGGCCGAGGAGGTAGCTACACCTTC. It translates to CASSYRTGGRGGSYTF.

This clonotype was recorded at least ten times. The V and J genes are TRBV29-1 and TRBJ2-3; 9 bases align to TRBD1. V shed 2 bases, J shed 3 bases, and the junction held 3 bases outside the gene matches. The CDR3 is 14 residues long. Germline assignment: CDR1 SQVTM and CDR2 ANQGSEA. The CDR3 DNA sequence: TGCAGCGTTGAAACAGGGGGCGCAACAGATACGCAGTATTTT. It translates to CSVETGGATDTQYF.

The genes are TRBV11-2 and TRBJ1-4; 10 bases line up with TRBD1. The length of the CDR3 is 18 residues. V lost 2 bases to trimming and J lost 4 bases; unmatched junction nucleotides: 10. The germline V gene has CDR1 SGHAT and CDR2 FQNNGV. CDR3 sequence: CASSLTTGTGAINEKLFF. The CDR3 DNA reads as TGTGCCAGCAGCTTAACTACCGGGACAGGGGCGATTAATGAAAAACTGTTTTTT.

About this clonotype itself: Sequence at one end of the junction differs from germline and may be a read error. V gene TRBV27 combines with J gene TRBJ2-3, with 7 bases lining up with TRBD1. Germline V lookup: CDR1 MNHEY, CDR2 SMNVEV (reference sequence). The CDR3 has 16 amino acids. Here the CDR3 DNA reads TGTGCCAGCAGTTCACCCGGGACAGATAGGACAGAAACGCAGTATTTT. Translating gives CASSSPGTDRTETQYF.

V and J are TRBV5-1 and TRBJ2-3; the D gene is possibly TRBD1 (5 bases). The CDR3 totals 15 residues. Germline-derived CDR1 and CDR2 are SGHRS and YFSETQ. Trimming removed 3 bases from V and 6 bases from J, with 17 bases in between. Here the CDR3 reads CASSSTEPIRDTQYF. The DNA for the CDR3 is TGCGCCAGCAGCTCGACAGAACCTATTAGGGATACGCAGTATTTT. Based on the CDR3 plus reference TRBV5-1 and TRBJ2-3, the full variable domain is KAGVTQTPRYLIKTRGQQVTLSCSPISGHRSVSWYQQTPGQGLQFLFEYFSETQRNKGNFPGRFSGRQFSNSRSEMNVSTLELGDSALYLCASSSTEPIRDTQYFGPGTRLTVL.

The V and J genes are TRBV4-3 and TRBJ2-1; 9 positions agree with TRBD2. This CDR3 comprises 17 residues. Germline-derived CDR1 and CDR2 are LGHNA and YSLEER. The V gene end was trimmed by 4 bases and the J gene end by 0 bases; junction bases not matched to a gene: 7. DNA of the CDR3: TGCGCCAGCAGCCGAACTACAGCGGGAGGCTCCTACAATGAGCAGTTCTTC. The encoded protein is CASSRTTAGGSYNEQFF.

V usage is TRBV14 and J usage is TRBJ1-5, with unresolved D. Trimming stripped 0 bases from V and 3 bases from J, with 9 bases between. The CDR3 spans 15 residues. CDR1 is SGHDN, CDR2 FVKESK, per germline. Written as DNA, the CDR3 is TGTGCCAGCAGCCAAGATGCAGCTCACAATCAGCCCCAGCATTTT. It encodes CASSQDAAHNQPQHF. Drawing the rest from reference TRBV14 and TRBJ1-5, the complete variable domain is EAGVTQFPSHSVIEKGQTVTLRCDPISGHDNLYWYRRVMGKEIKFLLHFVKESKQDESGMPNNRFLAERTGGTYSTLKVQPAELEDSGVYFCASSQDAAHNQPQHFGDGTRLSIL.

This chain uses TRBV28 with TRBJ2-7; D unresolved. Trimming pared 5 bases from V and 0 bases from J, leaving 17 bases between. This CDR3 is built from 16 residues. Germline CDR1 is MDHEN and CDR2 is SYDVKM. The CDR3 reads CASSRGRTISSYEQYF. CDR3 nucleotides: TGTGCCAGCAGTAGAGGACGGACCATAAGCTCCTACGAGCAGTACTTC.

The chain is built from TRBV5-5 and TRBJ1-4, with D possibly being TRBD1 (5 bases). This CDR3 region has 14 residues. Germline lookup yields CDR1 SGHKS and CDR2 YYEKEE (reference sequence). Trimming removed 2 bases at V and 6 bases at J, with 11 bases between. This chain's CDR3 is CASSLTGTDEKLFF. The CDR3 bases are TGTGCCAGCAGCTTAACCGGGACCGATGAAAAACTGTTTTTT.

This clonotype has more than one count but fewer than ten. Here the CDR3 reads CASSRTSQPQHF. CDR3 DNA: TGTGCCAGCAGCCGTACGTCTCAGCCCCAGCATTTT. The chain is built from TRBV12-3 or TRBV12-4 and TRBJ1-5; D unresolved. V shed 6 bases and J shed 6 bases, with 9 bases lying between them. The CDR3 is made up of 12 amino acids.

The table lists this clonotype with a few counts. CDR3 sequence (DNA): TGTGCCAGCAGCCAATCCGGGGGGACCTACGAGCAGTACTTC. Its protein product is CASSQSGGTYEQYF. J is TRBJ2-7 and V is TRBV3-1, with 7 bases lining up with TRBD2. V shed 2 bases, J shed 2 bases, and the junction held 3 bases outside the gene matches. Germline loops: CDR1 LGHDT, CDR2 YNNKEL (reference sequence). The CDR3 contains 14 residues.

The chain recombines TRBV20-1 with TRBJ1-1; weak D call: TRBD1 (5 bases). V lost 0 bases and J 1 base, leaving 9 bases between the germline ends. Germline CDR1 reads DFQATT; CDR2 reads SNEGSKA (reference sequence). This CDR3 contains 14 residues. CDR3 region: CSAREGGTNTEAFF. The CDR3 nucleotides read TGCAGTGCTAGAGAGGGGGGGACGAACACTGAAGCTTTCTTT.

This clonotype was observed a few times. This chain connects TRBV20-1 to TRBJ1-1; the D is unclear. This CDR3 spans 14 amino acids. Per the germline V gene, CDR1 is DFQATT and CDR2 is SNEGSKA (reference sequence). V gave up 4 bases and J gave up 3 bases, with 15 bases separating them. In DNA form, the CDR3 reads TGCAGTGCTAAACCCGGGAGTCAGGACACTGAAGCTTTCTTT. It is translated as CSAKPGSQDTEAFF.

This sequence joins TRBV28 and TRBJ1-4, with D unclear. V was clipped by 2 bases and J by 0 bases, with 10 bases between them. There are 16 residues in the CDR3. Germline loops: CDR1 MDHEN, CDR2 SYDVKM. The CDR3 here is CASSLLGGSTNEKLFF. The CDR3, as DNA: TGTGCCAGCAGTTTACTTGGAGGGTCAACTAATGAAAAACTGTTTTTT.

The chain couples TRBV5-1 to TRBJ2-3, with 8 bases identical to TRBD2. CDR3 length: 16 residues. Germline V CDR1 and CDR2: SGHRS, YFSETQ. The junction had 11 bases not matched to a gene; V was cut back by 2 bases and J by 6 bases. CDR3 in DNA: TGCGCCAGCAGCTTTGGCGGGACTAGAAGTTCTGATACGCAGTATTTT. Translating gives CASSFGGTRSSDTQYF.

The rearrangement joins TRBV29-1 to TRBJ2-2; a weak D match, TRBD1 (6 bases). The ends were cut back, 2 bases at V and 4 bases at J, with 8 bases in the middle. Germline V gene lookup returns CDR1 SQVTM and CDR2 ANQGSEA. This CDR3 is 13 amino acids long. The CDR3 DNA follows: TGCAGCGTTGAAAAGGACAGCACCGGGGAGCTGTTTTTT. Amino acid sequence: CSVEKDSTGELFF.

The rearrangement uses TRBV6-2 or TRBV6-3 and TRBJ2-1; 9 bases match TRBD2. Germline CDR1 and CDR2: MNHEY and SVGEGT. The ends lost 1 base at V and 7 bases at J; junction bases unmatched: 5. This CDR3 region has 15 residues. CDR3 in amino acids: CASSYLGLASNEQFF. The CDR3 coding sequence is TGTGCCAGCAGTTACTTGGGACTAGCTTCAAATGAGCAGTTCTTC.

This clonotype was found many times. CDR3 in amino acids: CASAWGRKNSPLHF. CDR3 bases: TGTGCCAGCGCTTGGGGACGGAAAAATTCACCCCTCCACTTT. The chain uses TRBV12-3 or TRBV12-4 and TRBJ1-6, with a possible D match to TRBD1 (5 bases). This CDR3 spans 14 amino acids. With 8 bases removed from V and 7 bases from J, the gap between germline ends came to 15 bases.

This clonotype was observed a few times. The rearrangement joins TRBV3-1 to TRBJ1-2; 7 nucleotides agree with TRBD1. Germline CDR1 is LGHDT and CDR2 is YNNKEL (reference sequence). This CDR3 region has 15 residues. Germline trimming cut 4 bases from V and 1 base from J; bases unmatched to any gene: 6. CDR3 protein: CASSRRQGFNYGYTF. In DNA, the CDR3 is TGTGCCAGCAGCCGACGACAGGGTTTTAACTATGGCTACACCTTC.

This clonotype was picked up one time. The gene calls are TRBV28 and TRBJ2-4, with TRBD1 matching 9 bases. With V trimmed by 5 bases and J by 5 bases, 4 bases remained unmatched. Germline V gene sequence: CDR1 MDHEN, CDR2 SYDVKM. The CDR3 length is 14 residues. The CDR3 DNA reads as TGTGCCAGCAGTCACAGGGGGCGCCAAAACATTCAGTACTTC. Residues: CASSHRGRQNIQYF. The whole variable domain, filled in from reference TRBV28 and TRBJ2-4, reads DVKVTQSSRYLVKRTGEKVFLECVQDMDHENMFWYRQDPGLGLRLIYFSYDVKMKEKGDIPEGYSVSREKKERFSLILESASTNQTSMYLCASSHRGRQNIQYFGAGTRLSVL.

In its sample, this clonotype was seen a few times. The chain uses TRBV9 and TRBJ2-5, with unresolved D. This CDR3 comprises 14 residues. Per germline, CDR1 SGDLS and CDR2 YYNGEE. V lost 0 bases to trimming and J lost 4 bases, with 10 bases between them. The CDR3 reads CASSVAAEGETQYF. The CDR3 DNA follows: TGTGCCAGCAGCGTAGCGGCAGAAGGAGAGACCCAGTACTTC.

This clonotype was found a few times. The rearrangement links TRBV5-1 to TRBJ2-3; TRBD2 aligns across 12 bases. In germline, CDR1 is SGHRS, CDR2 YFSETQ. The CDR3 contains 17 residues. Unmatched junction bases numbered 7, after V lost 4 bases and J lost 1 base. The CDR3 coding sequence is TGCGCCAGCAGCCCCTACCTAGCGGGGGGGGGCACAGATACGCAGTATTTT. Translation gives CASSPYLAGGGTDTQYF. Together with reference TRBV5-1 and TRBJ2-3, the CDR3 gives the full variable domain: KAGVTQTPRYLIKTRGQQVTLSCSPISGHRSVSWYQQTPGQGLQFLFEYFSETQRNKGNFPGRFSGRQFSNSRSEMNVSTLELGDSALYLCASSPYLAGGGTDTQYFGPGTRLTVL.

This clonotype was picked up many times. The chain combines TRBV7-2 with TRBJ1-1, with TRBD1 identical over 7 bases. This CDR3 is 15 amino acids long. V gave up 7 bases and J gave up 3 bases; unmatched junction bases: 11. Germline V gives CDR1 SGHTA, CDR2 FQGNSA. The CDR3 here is CASTGRTGYYTEAFF. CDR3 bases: TGTGCCAGCACCGGCCGGACAGGATACTACACTGAAGCTTTCTTT. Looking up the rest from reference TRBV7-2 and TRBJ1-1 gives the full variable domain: GAGVSQSPSNKVTEKGKDVELRCDPISGHTALYWYRQSLGQGLEFLIYFQGNSAPDKSGLPSDRFSAERTGGSVSTLTIQRTQQEDSAVYLCASTGRTGYYTEAFFGQGTRLTVV.

CDR3 in amino acids: CASSPHSLGGAGELFF. For the CDR3, the DNA is TGTGCCAGCAGTCCGCACTCCCTAGGAGGCGCCGGGGAGCTGTTTTTT. The V gene is TRBV28, the J gene TRBJ2-2; weak D call: TRBD2 (5 bases). In germline, CDR1 is MDHEN, CDR2 SYDVKM. The V end lost 5 bases, the J end lost 6 bases, and 19 bases lay between the germline ends. CDR3 length: 16 amino acids.

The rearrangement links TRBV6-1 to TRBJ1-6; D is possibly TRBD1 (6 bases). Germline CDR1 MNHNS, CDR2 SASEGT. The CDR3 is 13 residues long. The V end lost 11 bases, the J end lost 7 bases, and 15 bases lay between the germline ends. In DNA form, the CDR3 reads TGTGCCGGAGGACAGCCGTACAATTCACCCCTCCACTTT. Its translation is CAGGQPYNSPLHF.

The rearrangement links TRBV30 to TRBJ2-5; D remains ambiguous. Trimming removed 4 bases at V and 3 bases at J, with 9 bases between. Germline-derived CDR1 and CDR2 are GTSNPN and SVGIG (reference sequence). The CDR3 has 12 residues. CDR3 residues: CAWTGRKETQYF. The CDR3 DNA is TGTGCCTGGACCGGCAGGAAAGAGACCCAGTACTTC.